The 32 T cell receptor beta chains below were found in one sample sequenced in a study of shared T cell receptors in the human thymus. The table came from immunoSEQ multiplex PCR; TCRdb's copy has only in-frame clones and leaves some out. The data show over 450,000 clones, around three quarters seen once. The same sample was also used in a study of human thymus T cells.

The sample was thymocytes. The receptor source for this set is a boy in the first two years of life with a congenital heart defect.

Worth noting for this clone: Within the sample, other DNA sequences also encode this same CDR3. This chain links TRBV29-1 with TRBJ1-4; no clear D. Germline CDR1 is SQVTM and CDR2 is ANQGSEA. The CDR3 length is 11 residues. The V end was cut by 5 bases, the J end by 7 bases, with 8 bases between. CDR3 DNA sequence: TGCAGCGTTTCAACAGCTGAAAAACTGTTTTTT. This sequence encodes CSVSTAEKLFF.

V is TRBV20-1 and J is TRBJ2-3; maybe TRBD2 (6 bases). The germline gives CDR1 DFQATT, CDR2 SNEGSKA (reference sequence). This CDR3 region has 11 residues. CDR3 sequence: CRRRGTDTQYF. In DNA form, the CDR3 reads TGCAGAAGACGGGGGACAGATACGCAGTATTTT.

V gene TRBV11-1 combines with J gene TRBJ2-1, with TRBD2 identical over 9 bases. Trimming took 6 bases from V and 9 from J; bases not matched to a gene: 9. The V gene's germline CDR1 is SGHAT and CDR2 FQDESV (reference sequence). The CDR3 spans 14 residues. The CDR3 is CASRCGGRGGEQFF. In nucleotides, the CDR3 is TGTGCCAGCAGGTGTGGCGGGAGGGGCGGTGAGCAGTTCTTC.

The chain employs TRBV30 and TRBJ1-1; D might be TRBD1 (6 bases). V lost 4 bases and J lost 6, with 12 bases in between. The CDR3 is 12 residues long. Germline V gene sequence: CDR1 GTSNPN, CDR2 SVGIG (reference sequence). The DNA of the CDR3 is TGTGCCTGGACCCTACAGGGCGCTGAAGCTTTCTTT. The encoded protein is CAWTLQGAEAFF.

The chain is built from TRBV7-9 and TRBJ1-2; a possible D gene is TRBD1 (6 bases). Trimming cost V 5 bases and J 1 base, with 23 bases left between them. The germline V gene encodes CDR1 SEHNR and CDR2 FQNEAQ (reference sequence). The length of the CDR3 is 18 residues. As DNA, the CDR3 is TGTGCCAGCAGCCCCGCAGCTCCGGGTCCAGGGGATAACTATGGCTACACCTTC. Translation: CASSPAAPGPGDNYGYTF. Looking up the rest from reference TRBV7-9 and TRBJ1-2 gives the full variable domain: DTGVSQNPRHKITKRGQNVTFRCDPISEHNRLYWYRQTLGQGPEFLTYFQNEAQLEKSRLLSDRFSAERPKGSFSTLEIQRTEQGDSAMYLCASSPAAPGPGDNYGYTFGSGTRLTVV.

The V call is TRBV7-3, the J call TRBJ2-5, with 7 bases identical to TRBD1. V was clipped by 1 base and J by 5 bases; unmatched bases: 7. This CDR3 contains 15 residues. Per germline, CDR1 SGHTA and CDR2 FQGTGA. The CDR3 reads CASSLRGGRQETQYF. For the CDR3, the DNA is TGTGCCAGCAGCTTAAGAGGGGGCAGGCAGGAGACCCAGTACTTC.

The chain carries TRBV6-1 and TRBJ2-3; 13 bases are shared with TRBD2. The length of the CDR3 is 17 residues. The V gene end was trimmed by 3 bases and the J gene end by 4 bases; junction bases not matched to a gene: 7. The germline V gene has CDR1 MNHNS and CDR2 SASEGT. The CDR3 region is CASSDRTSGGKADTQYF. In DNA, the CDR3 is TGTGCCAGCAGTGATCGGACTAGCGGGGGCAAGGCAGATACGCAGTATTTT.

In this sample, this clone turned up a few times. V and J are TRBV19 and TRBJ1-1; weak D call: TRBD1 (5 bases). Germline lookup yields CDR1 LNHDA and CDR2 SQIVND (reference sequence). The CDR3 extends over 16 amino acids. Trimming cost V 1 base and J 5 bases, with 17 bases left between them. This chain's CDR3 is CASSIAQARTITEAFF. As DNA, the CDR3 is TGTGCCAGTAGTATAGCCCAGGCTCGGACAATTACTGAAGCTTTCTTT.

This chain links TRBV5-1 with TRBJ2-2; D perhaps matches TRBD1 (6 bases). The CDR3 is made up of 20 amino acids. With 0 bases removed from V and 2 bases from J, the gap between germline ends came to 23 bases. From germline, CDR1 is SGHRS and CDR2 YFSETQ. CDR3 residues: CASSLGGQGTRIQNTGELFF. DNA for the CDR3: TGCGCCAGCAGCTTGGGGGGGCAGGGGACGAGGATCCAAAACACCGGGGAGCTGTTTTTT.

This clone has just a few counts. This sequence joins TRBV2 and TRBJ1-3; 7 positions agree with TRBD1. Germline loops: CDR1 SNHLY, CDR2 FYNNEI. Trimming took 4 bases from V and 0 from J; bases not matched to a gene: 9. The CDR3 is 17 residues long. As DNA, the CDR3 is TGTGCCAGCAGTGTCACCGGGACAGCTCTCTCTGGAAACACCATATATTTT. The encoded protein is CASSVTGTALSGNTIYF.

The chain recombines TRBV14 with TRBJ2-7, with D hard to call. Germline V lookup: CDR1 SGHDN, CDR2 FVKESK. This CDR3 contains 15 residues. Trimming removed 0 bases at V and 2 bases at J, with 11 bases between. CDR3 DNA sequence: TGTGCCAGCAGCCAAGATCCGACTGGAGCCTACGAGCAGTACTTC. Amino acid sequence: CASSQDPTGAYEQYF.

This clone was seen a handful of times. The gene calls are TRBV27 and TRBJ1-6; D gene ambiguous. Germline V gene data show CDR1 as MNHEY and CDR2 as SMNVEV (reference sequence). The CDR3 is 15 residues long. Trimming shortened V by 2 bases and J by 8 bases, and 13 bases separated the two germline ends. The CDR3 coding sequence is TGTGCCAGCAGTTTACGTCCGGGTCTAGATTCACCCCTCCACTTT. Protein product: CASSLRPGLDSPLHF.

The rearrangement links TRBV19 to TRBJ1-1; no reliable D call. CDR3 length equals 14 residues. Germline CDR1 and CDR2: LNHDA and SQIVND (reference sequence). Trimming left V 5 bases short and J 4 bases short, with 14 bases between. CDR3 sequence: CASSCGEGCTEAFF. In DNA form, the CDR3 reads TGTGCCAGTAGTTGCGGAGAGGGCTGCACTGAAGCTTTCTTT.

V usage is TRBV5-1 and J usage is TRBJ2-2, with 8 positions matching TRBD1. The germline CDR1 and CDR2 sequences are SGHRS and YFSETQ. Losses at the gene ends were 3 bases for V and 6 bases for J; bases not matched to a gene: 13. The CDR3 contains 17 residues. The CDR3 nucleotides read TGCGCCAGCAGCTGGCGGGACAGGTCGGTTCACGCCGGGGAGCTGTTTTTT. It specifies CASSWRDRSVHAGELFF.

This chain connects TRBV14 to TRBJ2-3, with D unresolved. CDR1 and CDR2 (germline): SGHDN, FVKESK. Trimming left V 4 bases short and J 2 bases short, with 10 bases between. The CDR3 contains 14 residues. CDR3 nucleotide sequence: TGTGCCAGCAGCCTTCCCACATTCACAGATACGCAGTATTTT. This translates into CASSLPTFTDTQYF. Complete variable domain (other parts from reference TRBV14 and TRBJ2-3): EAGVTQFPSHSVIEKGQTVTLRCDPISGHDNLYWYRRVMGKEIKFLLHFVKESKQDESGMPNNRFLAERTGGTYSTLKVQPAELEDSGVYFCASSLPTFTDTQYFGPGTRLTVL.

The J gene is TRBJ2-1, the V gene TRBV11-2; D perhaps matches TRBD1 (5 bases). This CDR3 is built from 19 residues. The ends were cut back, 0 bases at V and 2 bases at J, with 20 bases in the middle. Germline V gives CDR1 SGHAT, CDR2 FQNNGV. The CDR3 bases are TGTGCCAGCAGCTTAGATCCGGCTAGTAAGGGGTCAGCCTACAATGAGCAGTTCTTC. Translation gives CASSLDPASKGSAYNEQFF.

The chain uses TRBV6-5 and TRBJ2-1; D is possibly TRBD1 (5 bases). The CDR3 has 15 residues. V lost 5 bases to trimming and J lost 2 bases, with 13 bases between them. Germline assignment: CDR1 MNHEY and CDR2 SVGAGI. In nucleotides, the CDR3 is TGTGCCAGCAGTATAACGGTGGGGCCCTACAATGAGCAGTTCTTC. It translates to CASSITVGPYNEQFF.

The chain uses TRBV18 and TRBJ2-7, with a tentative D call TRBD1 (6 bases). The CDR3 is made up of 16 amino acids. Germline loops: CDR1 KGHSH, CDR2 LQKENI. The V end was cut by 6 bases, the J end by 3 bases, with 21 bases between. The CDR3 here is CASSRDTFPFYYEQYF. The CDR3 bases are TGTGCCAGCTCCCGGGACACCTTCCCTTTCTACTACGAGCAGTACTTC.

This chain connects TRBV19 to TRBJ1-2, with 8 bases identical to TRBD1. This CDR3 region has 14 residues. V trimming: 3 bases; J trimming: 6 bases; junction bases outside the gene matches: 6. Germline-derived CDR1 and CDR2 are LNHDA and SQIVND (reference sequence). The CDR3: CASSISQGAHGYTF. The CDR3 DNA reads TGTGCCAGTAGTATTAGCCAGGGGGCCCATGGCTACACCTTC.

This chain joins TRBV27 and TRBJ2-1; 9 nucleotides agree with TRBD2. CDR1 and CDR2 (germline): MNHEY, SMNVEV (reference sequence). J was trimmed by 2 bases and V by 5 bases; bases with no gene match: 4. The CDR3 extends over 15 amino acids. DNA for the CDR3: TGTGCCAGCAGTAGCCTAGCGGGACCCTACAATGAGCAGTTCTTC. Translated, it gives CASSSLAGPYNEQFF.

The V gene is TRBV7-2, the J gene TRBJ2-5; TRBD2 matches at 12 bases. The DNA end favors TRBJ2-7, so the J call may be wrong. CDR1 and CDR2 from the germline V gene are SGHTA and FQGNSA. CDR3 length equals 16 residues. This CDR3 reads CASSPVLAGGPNEQYF. As DNA, the CDR3 is TGTGCCAGCAGCCCTGTTCTAGCGGGAGGGCCCAACGAGCAGTACTTC.

The chain combines TRBV7-3 with TRBJ1-2; 9 bases are shared with TRBD1. With 2 bases clipped from V and 6 bases from J, the junction kept 7 bases outside the gene matches. From germline, CDR1 is SGHTA and CDR2 FQGTGA. The CDR3 has 15 amino acids. DNA of the CDR3: TGTGCCAGCAGCTTAGAGGGACAGGGTTGGGATGGCTACACCTTC. Translated: CASSLEGQGWDGYTF.

The chain uses TRBV14 and TRBJ2-7; TRBD1 matches at 10 bases. CDR1 SGHDN and CDR2 FVKESK come from the germline V gene. The CDR3 has 16 residues. The V and J ends lost 4 bases and 7 bases, in that order; junction bases with no gene match: 13. The CDR3 region has the DNA TGTGCCAGCAGCCCCAACGGAGGGGACAGGGGCCGTGAGCAGTACTTC. Its translation: CASSPNGGDRGREQYF. Using reference TRBV14 and TRBJ2-7 for the parts outside the CDR3, the full variable domain is EAGVTQFPSHSVIEKGQTVTLRCDPISGHDNLYWYRRVMGKEIKFLLHFVKESKQDESGMPNNRFLAERTGGTYSTLKVQPAELEDSGVYFCASSPNGGDRGREQYFGPGTRLTVT.

The chain recombines TRBV6-1 with TRBJ1-1; TRBD1 matches 9 bases. Per germline, CDR1 MNHNS and CDR2 SASEGT. V shed 0 bases, J shed 1 base, and the junction held 6 bases outside the gene matches. The length of the CDR3 is 17 residues. CDR3 sequence reads: CASSEAKRDRENTEAFF. Here the CDR3 DNA reads TGTGCCAGCAGTGAAGCCAAAAGGGACAGGGAGAACACTGAAGCTTTCTTT.

The chain couples TRBV14 to TRBJ2-5, with a possible D match to TRBD2 (6 bases). The CDR3 is 18 residues long. V lost 1 base to trimming and J lost 5 bases, with 23 bases between them. Germline CDR1 is SGHDN and CDR2 is FVKESK. DNA of the CDR3: TGTGCCAGCAGCCAAGTTAGACTAGAGAGGCGGGGATCGGAGACCCAGTACTTC. Translating it yields CASSQVRLERRGSETQYF.

The rearrangement joins TRBV5-6 to TRBJ2-7; 10 bases match TRBD2. The CDR3 is 16 amino acids. CDR1 and CDR2 from the germline V gene are SGHDT and YYEEEE. Trimming removed 3 bases from V and 0 bases from J; junction bases left unmatched: 6. The chain's CDR3 is CASSCTSGKISYEQYF. The CDR3 DNA reads TGTGCCAGCAGCTGTACTAGCGGGAAGATCTCCTACGAGCAGTACTTC.

This chain's CDR3 is CASSPPKDSKPPGEKLFF. CDR3 sequence (DNA): TGTGCCAGCAGCCCCCCTAAGGACTCCAAACCACCGGGGGAAAAACTGTTTTTT. The rearrangement uses TRBV28 and TRBJ1-4; D not certain. The CDR3 loop spans 18 amino acids. Germline loops: CDR1 MDHEN, CDR2 SYDVKM. The V and J ends lost 6 bases and 8 bases respectively, with 28 bases between them.

This chain links TRBV4-3 with TRBJ2-7, with 10 bases identical to TRBD2. The CDR3 sequence is 15 residues long. J gave up 1 base and V 4 bases, and 4 bases lay outside the gene matches. The germline V gene encodes CDR1 LGHNA and CDR2 YSLEER. The CDR3: CASSPGTSESYEQYF. CDR3 in DNA: TGCGCCAGCAGCCCCGGGACTAGCGAGTCCTACGAGCAGTACTTC.

Remarks on this clone: Mismatch with germline at one junction end may stem from a read error. J is TRBJ2-5 and V is TRBV5-6; 7 bases line up with TRBD2. The germline CDR1 and CDR2 sequences are SGHDT and YYEEEE. This CDR3 spans 11 amino acids. CDR3 in DNA: TGTGCCAGCAGTCGTCTAGCGGTAGAACACTTC. It specifies CASSRLAVEHF.

This clone was counted a single time. The CDR3 sequence is CAISVVGLGGHGYTF. The CDR3 coding sequence is TGTGCCATCAGTGTTGTGGGCCTAGGGGGACATGGCTACACCTTC. This sequence joins TRBV10-3 and TRBJ1-2; perhaps TRBD1 as D (6 bases). The V and J ends lost 4 bases and 6 bases respectively, with 18 bases between them. The V gene's germline CDR1 is ENHRY and CDR2 SYGVKD. This CDR3 is 15 amino acids long.

The chain combines TRBV7-6 with TRBJ2-1; 9 bases match TRBD2. The V gene's germline CDR1 is SGHVS and CDR2 FNYEAQ. V shed 1 base, J shed 1 base, and the junction held 8 bases outside the gene matches. This CDR3 spans 18 amino acids. This CDR3 reads CASSLGSKREESYNEQFF. CDR3 bases: TGTGCCAGCAGCTTAGGTTCTAAGCGGGAGGAGTCCTACAATGAGCAGTTCTTC.

This clone was observed a few times. V gene TRBV2 combines with J gene TRBJ2-3; 8 bases are shared with TRBD1. This CDR3 is built from 14 residues. Germline V gives CDR1 SNHLY, CDR2 FYNNEI. The junction had 3 bases not matched to a gene; V was cut back by 6 bases and J by 1 base. CDR3 nucleotide sequence: TGTGCCAGCAGCAGGGGGCGCGGCACAGATACGCAGTATTTT. Its protein is CASSRGRGTDTQYF.